This T cell receptor (beta chain) was recorded in a study of CD8 T cells in ankylosing spondylitis. Study-level results: Past research had described some motif variants in reactive arthritis synovial fluid and blood.

Via MiXCR, TCRdb re-called the 5' RACE reads, giving one row per CDR3 protein. The data contain 150,000 to 250,000 distinct CDR3 sequences, over 10% of them seen just once; the ten biggest clones take up approximately 15%. This clonotype has ten or more counts. What it binds is unknown. The sequenced material came from blood, either unsorted or a sorted T cell fraction (not recorded which). This clonotype was obtained from a male donor with ankylosing spondylitis or in good health (not recorded which).

CDR3 sequence (DNA): TGCAGTGCTAGAGAAGAAGCTCGCTCCTACGAGCAGTACTTC. Translation gives CSAREEARSYEQYF. The V and J genes are TRBV20-1 and TRBJ2-7; no clear D gene. Germline V gives CDR1 DFQATT, CDR2 SNEGSKA (reference sequence). The CDR3 has 14 residues. The V end was cut by 0 bases, the J end by 0 bases, with 9 bases between.